This T cell receptor beta chain was documented in a study of blood T cell repertoires in COVID-19. Per the original data handling: Amplifying reference gene primers gave estimates of nucleated cell counts. Some clones are missing from TCRdb's copy, which holds only in-frame ones; the method was immunoSEQ multiplex PCR. V, J and clone size derive from that table, while D and trimming were established from the DNA sequence. This table has more than 70,000 clones, around nine tenths appearing once. This receptor was obtained from a woman aged 50 to 60 in a cohort sampled during active COVID-19. The sequenced sample was peripheral blood.

CDR3 region: CSVTSWSGVTYLDTQYF. The CDR3 DNA reads TGCAGCGTCACGTCCTGGTCGGGGGTTACCTACCTAGATACGCAGTATTTT. The rearrangement joins TRBV29-1 to TRBJ2-3; tentatively, D is TRBD2 (6 bases). Trimming removed 6 bases at V and 5 bases at J, with 27 bases between. The CDR3 is made up of 17 amino acids. Germline V gene data show CDR1 as SQVTM and CDR2 as ANQGSEA.